The 20 T cell receptor beta chains presented below share a single source sample, sequenced in a study of OX40 agonist ivuxolimab in advanced cancers. Assay: immunoSEQ multiplex PCR; the TCRdb copy retains only in-frame clones and omits some. The sample lists tens of thousands of clones; about 81% were seen once. The material sequenced was CD4+ or CD8+ T cells sorted from blood, taken in a trial of the OX40 agonist ivuxolimab. The receptors stem from an adult with an advanced solid tumor such as melanoma, head and neck, liver or kidney cancer.

A word on this clone: At one end the junction does not follow the germline gene, possibly because of a read error. Other DNA sequences of this sample code for an identical CDR3. The chain carries TRBV6-1 and TRBJ2-7; 8 nucleotides match TRBD2. Germline V gene data show CDR1 as MNHNS and CDR2 as SASEGT. This CDR3 is built from 15 residues. The CDR3 coding sequence is TGCGCCAGCAGTGAAGTTCGGGGGGGGGACGGGGAGCAGTACTTC. Protein sequence: CASSEVRGGDGEQYF.

This sequence joins TRBV29-1 and TRBJ1-4, with 9 bases matching TRBD1. Germline CDR1 SQVTM, CDR2 ANQGSEA. The junction had 3 bases not matched to a gene; V was cut back by 6 bases and J by 4 bases. CDR3 length equals 13 residues. This CDR3 is CSVVTGGNEKLFF. CDR3 nucleotides: TGCAGCGTGGTGACAGGGGGTAATGAAAAACTGTTTTTT. Together with reference TRBV29-1 and TRBJ1-4, the CDR3 gives the full variable domain: SAVISQKPSRDICQRGTSLTIQCQVDSQVTMMFWYRQQPGQSLTLIATANQGSEATYESGFVIDKFPISRPNLTFSTLTVSNMSPEDSSIYLCSVVTGGNEKLFFGSGTQLSVL.

The chain joins TRBV5-1 to TRBJ2-3, with 9 bases that match TRBD1. CDR1 is SGHRS, CDR2 YFSETQ, per germline. Trimming removed 4 bases from V and 0 bases from J; junction bases left unmatched: 6. The CDR3 has 16 residues. DNA of the CDR3: TGCGCCAGCAGCCTCCAGGGACAGGGAAGCACAGATACGCAGTATTTT. It is translated as CASSLQGQGSTDTQYF.

The chain uses TRBV9 and TRBJ1-1, with D possibly being TRBD1 (6 bases). V lost 0 bases to trimming and J lost 6 bases, with 18 bases between them. Germline CDR1 and CDR2: SGDLS and YYNGEE. The length of the CDR3 is 16 residues. The CDR3 sequence: CASSVDPGGAGAEAFF. As DNA, the CDR3 is TGTGCCAGCAGCGTAGATCCCGGGGGCGCAGGCGCTGAAGCTTTCTTT.

DNA for the CDR3: TGTGCCAGCACCAAGGACAGGGCGGGCACCGGGGAGCTGTTTTTT. Its protein product is CASTKDRAGTGELFF. V gene TRBV6-6 combines with J gene TRBJ2-2; 8 nucleotides match TRBD1. The CDR3 loop spans 15 amino acids. The germline gives CDR1 MNHNY, CDR2 SVGAGI (reference sequence). Losses at the gene ends were 7 bases for V and 4 bases for J; bases not matched to a gene: 8.

The genes are TRBV2 and TRBJ2-4; no firm D call. CDR1 and CDR2 (germline): SNHLY, FYNNEI. The CDR3 is 13 residues long. Between the trimmed V and J ends, which lost 6 bases and 8 bases, there was a span of 14 bases. CDR3 sequence reads: CASSMASSDIQYF. In DNA form, the CDR3 reads TGTGCCAGCAGCATGGCCTCGTCGGACATTCAGTACTTC.

The chain employs TRBV2 and TRBJ2-4, with D perhaps TRBD1 (5 bases). Germline loops: CDR1 SNHLY, CDR2 FYNNEI. This CDR3 region has 12 residues. V lost 7 bases, J lost 8 bases, and 12 bases lay in between. The CDR3 nucleotides read TGTGCCAGCATGTGGACCAGGGACATTCAGTACTTC. The encoded protein is CASMWTRDIQYF.

J is TRBJ1-3 and V is TRBV18; no definite D call. CDR3 length: 16 residues. CDR1 is KGHSH, CDR2 LQKENI, per germline. V was pared by 3 bases and J by 0 bases, with 12 bases between. The CDR3 DNA reads as TGTGCCAGCTCACCGCTGGAAACGAGCTCTGGAAACACCATATATTTT. Translation: CASSPLETSSGNTIYF.

This clone was detected once. The gene calls are TRBV7-8 and TRBJ1-1, with D perhaps matching TRBD1 (5 bases). The germline V and J ends were trimmed by 2 bases and 3 bases, with 10 bases remaining between them. Per germline, CDR1 SGHVS and CDR2 FQNEAQ. This CDR3 region has 14 residues. CDR3 sequence (DNA): TGTGCCAGCAGCTTAAGGGGCAGGGACACTGAAGCTTTCTTT. Its protein product is CASSLRGRDTEAFF.

The CDR3 reads CASSYGGAGYNEQFF. CDR3 DNA sequence: TGTGCCAGCAGTTATGGGGGGGCCGGGTACAATGAGCAGTTCTTC. J is TRBJ2-1 and V is TRBV5-4, with a weak D call TRBD2 (7 bases). CDR3 length: 15 residues. CDR1 is SGHNT, CDR2 YYREEE, per germline (reference sequence). V was shortened by 5 bases and J by 4 bases, with 16 bases between the two germline ends.

The rearrangement links TRBV7-8 to TRBJ2-7; D is unresolved. CDR1 and CDR2 from the germline V gene are SGHVS and FQNEAQ. V was clipped by 2 bases and J by 8 bases, with 10 bases between them. The CDR3 spans 12 residues. CDR3 sequence: CASSLPADQQYF. The CDR3 coding sequence is TGTGCCAGCAGCTTACCCGCAGACCAGCAGTACTTC.

The rearrangement uses TRBV7-2 and TRBJ2-1; D might be TRBD2 (6 bases). The V and J ends lost 6 bases and 3 bases respectively, with 15 bases between them. This CDR3 is built from 15 residues. Germline V gives CDR1 SGHTA, CDR2 FQGNSA. The CDR3 DNA reads TGTGCCAGCAGTCCACCGGGACTCGTCTACAATGAGCAGTTCTTC. Residues: CASSPPGLVYNEQFF.

V usage is TRBV2 and J usage is TRBJ1-4, with D unresolved. The length of the CDR3 is 12 residues. The V gene's germline CDR1 is SNHLY and CDR2 FYNNEI. Trimming removed 8 bases at V and 5 bases at J, with 9 bases between. The CDR3 protein is CASESWNEKLFF. The DNA of the CDR3 is TGTGCCAGCGAATCTTGGAATGAAAAACTGTTTTTT.

The CDR3 loop is CASSQTQGSGSAEAFF. The CDR3 coding sequence is TGTGCCAGCAGTCAAACACAGGGATCGGGTTCGGCTGAAGCTTTCTTT. This chain links TRBV6-6 with TRBJ1-1; D may be TRBD1 (6 bases). Trimming removed 5 bases at V and 6 bases at J, with 22 bases between. The germline gives CDR1 MNHNY, CDR2 SVGAGI (reference sequence). CDR3 length: 16 residues.

V usage is TRBV6-6 and J usage is TRBJ1-3; D ambiguous. The CDR3 extends over 13 amino acids. V was pared by 7 bases and J by 0 bases, with 7 bases between. The V gene's germline CDR1 is MNHNY and CDR2 SVGAGI (reference sequence). The CDR3 DNA is TGTGCCAGCACCCGGGTCTCTGGAAACACCATATATTTT. Translating gives CASTRVSGNTIYF.

Turning to this clone: Without the conserved terminal phenylalanine or tryptophan, this CDR3 likely stems from a read error. The limits of the CDR3 on the DNA are not certain, so only TCRdb's listed CDR3 is given. The chain carries TRBV2 and TRBJ2-4; the D call of TRBD2 is as the table states it, not checked on the DNA. The germline V gene encodes CDR1 SNHLY and CDR2 FYNNEI. The CDR3 spans 10 residues, counting both ends. The CDR3 sequence: CASKPSGGAG.

This clone was observed a handful of times. The chain carries TRBV21-1 and TRBJ1-3; the table's TRBD1 call for D was not verified on the DNA. TRBV21-1 is a documented pseudogene. The CDR3 is made up of 18 amino acids. CDR3 DNA: TGTGCCAGCAGCACGTGTAGACAGGGCCGGAGCTCTGGAAACACCATATATTTT. It translates to CASSTCRQGRSSGNTIYF.

V is TRBV19 and J is TRBJ2-2; possible D gene TRBD2, 5 bases. The CDR3 has 13 amino acids. CDR1 LNHDA and CDR2 SQIVND come from the germline V gene (reference sequence). With 4 bases removed from V and 8 bases from J, the gap between germline ends came to 11 bases. CDR3 coding DNA: TGTGCCAGTAGTACCAGTGTAGCGGGGGAGCTGTTTTTT. This encodes CASSTSVAGELFF.

This chain uses TRBV27 with TRBJ1-2; 11 bases align to TRBD1. The trim removed 8 bases at V and 6 bases at J, leaving 11 bases unmatched. Germline loops: CDR1 MNHEY, CDR2 SMNVEV (reference sequence). CDR3 length equals 15 residues. The CDR3 nucleotides read TGTGCCAGCCGGGTCCTTGGACAGGGGGCTGATGGCTACACCTTC. Encoded protein: CASRVLGQGADGYTF.

The gene calls are TRBV9 and TRBJ2-3; 8 bases fit TRBD2. After removal of 3 bases from V and 3 bases from J, the junction contained 9 bases not matched to a gene. The length of the CDR3 is 16 residues. The germline gives CDR1 SGDLS, CDR2 YYNGEE. The CDR3 reads CASSAGLAGETDTQYF. In nucleotides, the CDR3 is TGTGCCAGCAGCGCGGGGCTAGCGGGCGAGACAGATACGCAGTATTTT. Looking up the rest from reference TRBV9 and TRBJ2-3 gives the full variable domain: DSGVTQTPKHLITATGQRVTLRCSPRSGDLSVYWYQQSLDQGLQFLIQYYNGEERAKGNILERFSAQQFPDLHSELNLSSLELGDSALYFCASSAGLAGETDTQYFGPGTRLTVL.